A selection of T cell receptor beta chains follows, all from one sample in a study of T-cell reconstitution after alpha-beta-depleted transplantation in children. In TCRdb, the PCR reads were re-called with MiXCR into one record per CDR3 protein. The sample holds fewer than 750,000 distinct CDR3 sequences; approximately 30% are singletons and the top ten take 35% to 40%. This sample comprised PBMCs, obtained before TCRalphabeta/CD19-depleted stem cell transplant. The receptor source for this set is a boy less than two years old with Wiskott-Aldrich syndrome, due to receive a stem cell transplant. Each CDR3 is given with its conserved first and last residue. The order of the fields is D gene, V gene, J gene, clone size, CDR3 protein, CDR3 DNA. D genes are given only for firm matches. A clone size is listed for some rows: how often the clone was seen (once, few, many), or a class if it is expanded.

d_call: .
v_call: TRBV29-1
j_call: TRBJ1-1
clone_size: few
cdr3_aa: CSVEPGPGAEAFF
cdr3_nt: TGCAGCGTTGAACCGGGACCAGGGGCTGAAGCTTTCTTT

d_call: .
v_call: TRBV4-2
j_call: TRBJ1-6
clone_size: .
cdr3_aa: CASSQSTFQDKLNGSPLHF
cdr3_nt: TGTGCCAGCAGCCAATCCACTTTTCAAGACAAGCTTAACGGGTCACCCCTCCACTTT

d_call: .
v_call: TRBV10-3
j_call: TRBJ1-4
clone_size: .
cdr3_aa: CAISETRGEKLFF
cdr3_nt: TGTGCCATCAGTGAAACCAGAGGTGAAAAACTGTTTTTT

d_call: .
v_call: TRBV11-2
j_call: TRBJ1-1
clone_size: .
cdr3_aa: CASSLIWQDTEAFF
cdr3_nt: TGTGCCAGCAGCTTAATATGGCAGGACACTGAAGCTTTCTTT

d_call: TRBD2
v_call: TRBV7-9
j_call: TRBJ2-1
clone_size: .
cdr3_aa: CASSLGGLAGLYNEQFF
cdr3_nt: TGTGCCAGCAGCTTAGGAGGACTAGCGGGACTATACAATGAGCAGTTCTTC

d_call: .
v_call: TRBV7-8
j_call: TRBJ1-5
clone_size: .
cdr3_aa: CASSKDSPNQPQHF
cdr3_nt: TGTGCCAGCAGTAAGGACAGTCCCAATCAGCCCCAGCATTTT

d_call: TRBD2
v_call: TRBV14
j_call: TRBJ2-2
clone_size: .
cdr3_aa: CASRVSGGTGELFF
cdr3_nt: TGTGCCAGCAGAGTTAGCGGGGGCACCGGGGAGCTGTTTTTT

d_call: TRBD2
v_call: TRBV5-1
j_call: TRBJ2-7
clone_size: few
cdr3_aa: CASSRDPGGEQYF
cdr3_nt: TGCGCCAGCAGCCGCGATCCGGGGGGCGAGCAGTACTTC

d_call: .
v_call: TRBV28
j_call: TRBJ1-1
clone_size: .
cdr3_aa: CASSLGGFGDTEAFF
cdr3_nt: TGTGCCAGCAGTTTGGGGGGGTTCGGAGACACTGAAGCTTTCTTT

d_call: .
v_call: TRBV7-9
j_call: TRBJ2-5
clone_size: .
cdr3_aa: CASSSYLEQETQYF
cdr3_nt: TGTGCCAGCAGCTCCTACTTGGAGCAAGAGACCCAGTACTTC

d_call: .
v_call: TRBV7-6
j_call: TRBJ2-2
clone_size: .
cdr3_aa: CASSLAQTNPGELFF
cdr3_nt: TGTGCCAGCAGCTTAGCACAGACGAACCCCGGGGAGCTGTTTTTT

d_call: .
v_call: TRBV20-1
j_call: TRBJ2-1
clone_size: .
cdr3_aa: CSARGLGGARDEQFF
cdr3_nt: TGCAGTGCTAGGGGATTGGGGGGAGCGAGGGATGAGCAGTTCTTC

d_call: TRBD2
v_call: TRBV4-2
j_call: TRBJ2-7
clone_size: few
cdr3_aa: CASSQVISGRREQYF
cdr3_nt: TGTGCCAGCAGCCAAGTCATTAGCGGGAGGAGGGAGCAGTACTTC

d_call: .
v_call: TRBV7-3
j_call: TRBJ1-1
clone_size: .
cdr3_aa: CASSLGAGTTEAFF
cdr3_nt: TGTGCCAGCAGCTTAGGAGCAGGGACCACTGAAGCTTTCTTT

d_call: .
v_call: TRBV12-3/TRBV12-4
j_call: TRBJ2-3
clone_size: few
cdr3_aa: CASSLIPATDTQYF
cdr3_nt: TGTGCCAGCAGTTTAATCCCGGCCACAGATACGCAGTATTTT

d_call: TRBD1
v_call: TRBV20-1
j_call: TRBJ1-2
clone_size: few
cdr3_aa: CSASRTGFYGYTF
cdr3_nt: TGCAGTGCTAGCCGGACAGGATTTTATGGCTACACCTTC

d_call: TRBD2
v_call: TRBV5-1
j_call: TRBJ2-1
clone_size: .
cdr3_aa: CASSLAGTSDISYNEQFF
cdr3_nt: TGCGCCAGCAGCTTGGCCGGGACTAGCGATATCTCCTACAATGAGCAGTTCTTC

d_call: .
v_call: TRBV6-1
j_call: TRBJ2-1
clone_size: once
cdr3_aa: CASRSADGFPPNNEQFF
cdr3_nt: TGTGCCAGCAGGTCGGCGGACGGGTTCCCCCCAAACAATGAGCAGTTCTTC

d_call: TRBD2
v_call: TRBV27
j_call: TRBJ2-7
clone_size: .
cdr3_aa: CASSFLPGSGSQEQYF
cdr3_nt: TGTGCCAGCAGTTTCCTCCCGGGGAGCGGGAGTCAAGAGCAGTACTTC

d_call: .
v_call: TRBV3-1
j_call: TRBJ2-7
clone_size: .
cdr3_aa: CAISQRRNSYEQYF
cdr3_nt: TGTGCCATTAGCCAAAGGCGGAACTCCTACGAGCAGTACTTC

d_call: TRBD1
v_call: TRBV7-6
j_call: TRBJ1-4
clone_size: .
cdr3_aa: CASSLGQTLNEKLFF
cdr3_nt: TGTGCCAGCAGCTTGGGACAGACCCTTAATGAAAAACTGTTTTTT

d_call: .
v_call: TRBV12-3/TRBV12-4
j_call: TRBJ1-5
clone_size: few
cdr3_aa: CASSSMGGSNQPQHF
cdr3_nt: TGTGCCAGCAGCTCTATGGGGGGAAGCAATCAGCCCCAGCATTTT

d_call: .
v_call: TRBV20-1
j_call: TRBJ2-5
clone_size: .
cdr3_aa: CSALGRSQETQYF
cdr3_nt: TGCAGTGCTCTCGGGAGATCTCAAGAGACCCAGTACTTC

d_call: .
v_call: TRBV10-3
j_call: TRBJ2-7
clone_size: few
cdr3_aa: CAISATSSDEQYF
cdr3_nt: TGTGCCATCAGCGCGACTAGTTCTGACGAGCAGTACTTC